Listed below are T cell receptor beta chains from one sample, sequenced in a study of vaccination and CD4 T cells after COVID-19. Their antigens are not known. In TCRdb, the PCR reads were re-called with MiXCR into one record per CDR3 protein. Among about 14,000 distinct CDR3 sequences listed, 51% were seen once. Sequenced: CD4+ T cells from blood, cultured in vitro. The receptors here all came from a human donor who had recovered from COVID-19. CDR3s include the opening cysteine and the closing phenylalanine or tryptophan. D genes are given only for firm matches. Rows may omit the clone size; those that give it use once, few, many or a size class.

-	TRBD2	TRBV11-3	TRBJ2-1	TGTGCCAGCAGCCCCCCCGGGGGGAATGAGCAGTTCTTC	CASSPPGGNEQFF
-	-	TRBV2	TRBJ2-5	TGTGCCAGCGGGACCGAAGAGACCCAGTACTTC	CASGTEETQYF
-	-	TRBV28	TRBJ2-3	TGTGCCAGCAGTTCCCCGGGAACAGATACGCAGTATTTT	CASSSPGTDTQYF
few	TRBD2	TRBV29-1	TRBJ2-5	TGCAGCGCTAGAGACGGACTAGTGGTCCCCCAGTACTTC	CSARDGLVVPQYF
-	TRBD1	TRBV20-1	TRBJ1-1	TGCAGTGCTAGGGCCGGGACAGGGCTTGGCACTGAAGCTTTCTTT	CSARAGTGLGTEAFF
-	-	TRBV20-1	TRBJ2-3	TGCAGTGCTAGTCTAAGGGAGCGCACAGATACGCAGTATTTT	CSASLRERTDTQYF
-	TRBD1	TRBV27	TRBJ2-7	TGTGCCAGCAGTTTTACCGGGACAGAGTACGAGCAGTACTTC	CASSFTGTEYEQYF
-	TRBD2	TRBV6-1	TRBJ2-1	TGTGCCAGCACCCCCGGGGGGGACAATGAGCAGTTCTTC	CASTPGGDNEQFF
-	-	TRBV7-8	TRBJ1-5	TGTGCCAGCAGAGGGGGAATCAGCAATCAGCCCCAGCATTTT	CASRGGISNQPQHF
-	-	TRBV20-1	TRBJ2-5	TGCAGTGCTAGAGGAGAAGTTAGCCTAGAGACCCAGTACTTC	CSARGEVSLETQYF
-	TRBD1	TRBV20-1	TRBJ2-5	TGCAGTGCTCCCTGGGTGGCAGGGGGCGGGTGGGAGACCCAGTACTTC	CSAPWVAGGGWETQYF
-	-	TRBV6-1	TRBJ1-2	TGTGCCAGCACCCCCGTTGGAGACCCCAACTATGGCTACACCTTC	CASTPVGDPNYGYTF
-	-	TRBV20-1	TRBJ2-7	TGCAGTGCTAGAGATTCCTGGGTGTCGGGAGACGACGAGCAGTACTTC	CSARDSWVSGDDEQYF
-	-	TRBV20-1	TRBJ2-1	TGCAGTGCTCGCGACTCCGGGACCGCCCATTACAATGAGCAGTTCTTC	CSARDSGTAHYNEQFF
-	-	TRBV7-8	TRBJ2-7	TGTGCCAGCAGCTTAGTTCATGCGGACGAGCAGTACTTC	CASSLVHADEQYF
few	TRBD1	TRBV20-1	TRBJ1-5	TGCAGTGCTAGTACGGGACAGTTAGATCAGCCCCAGCATTTT	CSASTGQLDQPQHF
medium-sized	-	TRBV24-1	TRBJ2-3	TGTGCCACCAGTGTAGGGCGGAACACAGATACGCAGTATTTT	CATSVGRNTDTQYF
-	TRBD2	TRBV20-1	TRBJ2-2	TGCAGTGCTAGGAGTTGGGCTCGGCGGGAGTTCACCGGGGAGCTGTTTTTT	CSARSWARREFTGELFF
few	-	TRBV20-1	TRBJ2-5	TGCAGTGCTAGTGACAAACCCGGCCAAGAGACCCAGTACTTC	CSASDKPGQETQYF
-	-	TRBV2	TRBJ1-5	TGTGCCAGCAGTGACAGGGGCAATCAGCCCCAGCATTTT	CASSDRGNQPQHF
-	-	TRBV19	TRBJ1-6	TGTGCCAGTCAGACAGTTAATTCACCCCTCCACTTT	CASQTVNSPLHF
-	TRBD1	TRBV27	TRBJ2-1	TGTGCCAGCAGTTTCGGTCGGGACAGCCAAAATGAGCAGTTCTTC	CASSFGRDSQNEQFF
-	-	TRBV6-1	TRBJ1-5	TGTGCCAGCAGTGATCCCGGGAGGACTTGGCAGCCCCAGCATTTT	CASSDPGRTWQPQHF
medium-sized	-	TRBV6-5	TRBJ2-7	TGTGCCAGCAGTTACGCTTCTAGCTATGGGCAGTACTTC	CASSYASSYGQYF
-	-	TRBV5-8	TRBJ2-7	TGTGCCAGCAGCTTTTCGGCCTCCGAGCAGTACTTC	CASSFSASEQYF
-	TRBD2	TRBV20-1	TRBJ2-2	TGCAGTGCCCGGCGGGGACTAGCAACCGGGGAGCTGTTTTTT	CSARRGLATGELFF
-	TRBD1	TRBV7-9	TRBJ2-7	TGTGCCAGCAGCTTAGGCGGCGGGACAGGGGGCCGACTAGCGGATTACGAGCAGTACTTC	CASSLGGGTGGRLADYEQYF
few	TRBD1	TRBV19	TRBJ1-6	TGTGCCAGTAGTACCCGGACAGGAACCAGATCACCCCTCCACTTT	CASSTRTGTRSPLHF
-	TRBD1	TRBV2	TRBJ1-2	TGTGCCAGCAGTTTCAATGAGGGGGCCGGAGGCTACACCTTC	CASSFNEGAGGYTF
-	-	TRBV5-1	TRBJ2-2	TGCGCCAGCAGCTTGGAAGCGGGCGGGGAGCTGTTTTTT	CASSLEAGGELFF
-	TRBD1	TRBV27	TRBJ2-3	TGTGCCAGCAGGGGGGTCGACAGGGAATCGGGTACGCAGTATTTT	CASRGVDRESGTQYF
-	-	TRBV20-1	TRBJ2-5	TGCAGTGCTAGGACAGGCGGGGAGACCCAGTACTTC	CSARTGGETQYF
few	-	TRBV28	TRBJ1-5	TGTGCCAGCAGTCAACAGCTTAGCAATCAGCCCCAGCATTTT	CASSQQLSNQPQHF
-	-	TRBV28	TRBJ1-2	TGTGCCAGCAGTACAGGCCCGGGACTCTATGGCTACACCTTC	CASSTGPGLYGYTF
-	-	TRBV6-2/TRBV6-3	TRBJ1-5	TGTGCCAGCAGTCCGGACGGGCGATTCAATCAGTCCCAGCATTTT	CASSPDGRFNQSQHF
-	-	TRBV7-2	TRBJ2-3	TGTGCCAGCAGCGTATTGGATACGCAGTATTTT	CASSVLDTQYF
medium-sized	-	TRBV5-1	TRBJ2-5	TGCGCCAGCAGTTTCGCGGGAAGAGAGACCCAGTACTTC	CASSFAGRETQYF
-	TRBD2	TRBV24-1	TRBJ2-3	TGTGCCACCGGTGTATCAACTAGCGGTATTAGCACAGATACGCAGTATTTT	CATGVSTSGISTDTQYF
-	-	TRBV12-3/TRBV12-4	TRBJ2-5	TGTGCCAGCAGTTTAGAAAGAGGGGGGGGAGAGACCCAGTACTTC	CASSLERGGGETQYF
-	TRBD2	TRBV5-1	TRBJ2-5	TGCGCCAGCAGCTTGGGACTAGCGGGAGTCCGGGAGACCCAGTACTTC	CASSLGLAGVRETQYF
-	-	TRBV12-3/TRBV12-4	TRBJ1-6	TGTGCCAGCAGCCAGGACACGGATAATTCACCCCTCCACTTT	CASSQDTDNSPLHF